Described below is a single T cell receptor beta chain sequence and its context. This specimen comes from a study of blood T cell repertoires in COVID-19. Study-wide context: Samples of COVID-19 (acute and convalescent) were obtained from the United States, Italy and Spain. PBMCs, B-cell-depleted T cells, or T cells were the source of the cDNA or gDNA that made up the material.

Sequenced by immunoSEQ multiplex PCR; TCRdb stores in-frame clones only, minus some. Among about 120,000 clones listed, approximately 90% were seen once. This receptor was taken from a man aged 70-80 years with active or convalescent COVID-19. Sequencing used peripheral blood.

For the CDR3, the DNA is TGCGCCAGCAGTACTAGCGGCAGCCCCTACGAGCAGTACTTC. It is translated as CASSTSGSPYEQYF. V usage is TRBV10-1 and J usage is TRBJ2-7, with 8 positions matching TRBD2. The CDR3 runs to 14 residues. The J segment lost 2 bases and the V segment lost 5 bases, leaving 5 bases of the junction unmatched. Germline loops: CDR1 WNHNN, CDR2 SYGVQD (reference sequence).